One and the same sample provided the 4 T cell receptor beta chains below, sequenced in a study of blood T cell repertoires in COVID-19. Sequenced by immunoSEQ multiplex PCR; TCRdb stores in-frame clones only, minus some. The sample carries roughly 320,000 clones, 80% to 90% recorded once. The sample consisted of peripheral blood. These receptors originate from a woman in her fifties or sixties with COVID-19, enrolled during active disease.

The V call is TRBV7-2, the J call TRBJ1-2, with a tentative D call TRBD1 (5 bases). The germline CDR1 and CDR2 sequences are SGHTA and FQGNSA. The CDR3 is 14 amino acids. Trimming removed 1 base from V and 0 bases from J, with 6 bases in between. The CDR3: CASSLVTANYGYTF. DNA for the CDR3: TGTGCCAGCAGCTTAGTGACAGCTAACTATGGCTACACCTTC.

V usage is TRBV20-1 and J usage is TRBJ2-3; tentative D call: TRBD2 (5 bases). The germline CDR1 and CDR2 sequences are DFQATT and SNEGSKA (reference sequence). This CDR3 has 17 residues. V lost 3 bases and J lost 5, with 24 bases in between. The CDR3 coding sequence is TGCAGTGCTAGTACAGCGTGGAGCGGACCAGAGGTAGATACGCAGTATTTT. Its translation is CSASTAWSGPEVDTQYF.

In DNA, the CDR3 is TGTGCCAGCATTCAACAGCTTTATAGCAATCAGCCCCAGCATTTT. Translation: CASIQQLYSNQPQHF. This chain uses TRBV6-5 with TRBJ1-5; D unclear. The CDR3 covers 15 residues. The ends were cut back, 7 bases at V and 0 bases at J, with 13 bases in the middle. Germline loops: CDR1 MNHEY, CDR2 SVGAGI.

The rearrangement joins TRBV7-2 to TRBJ2-7; D gene unclear. The ends were cut back, 0 bases at V and 5 bases at J, with 5 bases in the middle. The germline V gene has CDR1 SGHTA and CDR2 FQGNSA. This CDR3 has 12 residues. The CDR3 bases are TGTGCCAGCAGCTTAGCGAGCGACGAGCAGTACTTC. Its protein product is CASSLASDEQYF.